The 29 T cell receptor beta chains below all came from one sample that was sequenced in a study of vaccination effects on CD4 cells after COVID-19. Their antigen targets remain unknown. Clones were sequenced by immunoSEQ multiplex PCR, and TCRdb holds only the in-frame ones, with some missing. The sample carries about 73,000 clones, around 67% recorded once. Following a 10-day culture, CD4+ T cells were purified. The cohort was immunized with two doses of either the BNT162b2 or mRNA-1273 vaccine. This specimen consisted of CD4+ T cells from PBMCs cultured without peptide, obtained after COVID-19 vaccination. All receptors derive from a human donor who received a COVID-19 vaccine.

The chain joins TRBV19 to TRBJ1-2, with D perhaps matching TRBD1 (5 bases). The V gene lost 5 bases and the J gene lost 2 bases, with 12 bases spanning the gap. Looked up from germline, CDR1 is LNHDA and CDR2 is SQIVND (reference sequence). CDR3 length: 14 residues. In nucleotides, the CDR3 is TGTGCCAGTAGTCCCCCACAGGCGAACTATGGCTACACCTTC. Translating it yields CASSPPQANYGYTF.

The rearrangement links TRBV5-1 to TRBJ1-2; TRBD1 might be the D (6 bases). This CDR3 region has 14 residues. V was cut by 0 bases and J by 8 bases, with 14 bases left in between. CDR1 SGHRS and CDR2 YFSETQ come from the germline V gene. The CDR3 loop reads CASSLESRGEGYTF. The CDR3 DNA is TGCGCCAGCAGCTTGGAGTCAAGGGGGGAAGGCTACACCTTC. The variable domain in full, with the rest retrieved from reference TRBV5-1 and TRBJ1-2, is KAGVTQTPRYLIKTRGQQVTLSCSPISGHRSVSWYQQTPGQGLQFLFEYFSETQRNKGNFPGRFSGRQFSNSRSEMNVSTLELGDSALYLCASSLESRGEGYTFGSGTRLTVV.

V gene TRBV13 combines with J gene TRBJ1-2; D not resolved. This CDR3 spans 12 amino acids. The germline V gene encodes CDR1 PRHDT and CDR2 FYEKMQ (reference sequence). Trimming removed 6 bases at V and 4 bases at J, with 9 bases between. The CDR3 here is CASSYDGYGYTF. The CDR3 nucleotides are TGTGCCAGCAGTTACGACGGCTATGGCTACACCTTC.

The genes are TRBV29-1 and TRBJ1-2, with D unresolved. Germline assignment: CDR1 SQVTM and CDR2 ANQGSEA. V was cut by 5 bases and J by 0 bases, with 13 bases left in between. The CDR3 sequence is 14 residues long. This CDR3 is CSVTRSSANYGYTF. For the CDR3, the DNA is TGCAGCGTTACGCGATCCTCAGCTAACTATGGCTACACCTTC.

CDR3: CASSETSYEQYV. For the CDR3, the DNA is TGTGCCAGCAGCGAGACCAGCTACGAGCAGTACGTC. This chain links TRBV6-2 or TRBV6-3 with TRBJ2-7; D gene ambiguous. Looked up from germline, CDR1 is MNHEY and CDR2 is SVGEGT. The V and J ends lost 6 bases and 3 bases respectively, with 9 bases between them. The CDR3 is 12 residues long.

The chain joins TRBV21-1 to TRBJ2-7; TRBD1 is the table's D call, not checked against the DNA. TRBV21-1 is given as a pseudogene. CDR3 length: 14 residues. The CDR3 loop is CASSKVVGSHEQYV. The CDR3 bases are TGTGCCAGCAGCAAAGTGGTTGGCAGTCACGAGCAGTACGTC.

In this sample, this clone turned up a few times. The rearrangement links TRBV7-9 to TRBJ1-1, with TRBD1 matching over 8 bases. The V gene end was trimmed by 5 bases and the J gene end by 4 bases; junction bases not matched to a gene: 6. Germline CDR1 and CDR2: SEHNR and FQNEAQ (reference sequence). The CDR3 extends over 14 amino acids. The CDR3 spells CASSTSRGLTEAFF. CDR3 nucleotide sequence: TGTGCCAGCAGCACCTCCAGGGGGCTCACTGAAGCTTTCTTT.

This clone was seen more than once but under ten times. The gene calls are TRBV4-3 and TRBJ2-1; D gene ambiguous. CDR1 and CDR2 from the germline V gene are LGHNA and YSLEER. V was cut by 1 base and J by 0 bases, with 7 bases left in between. CDR3 size: 15 residues. The CDR3, as DNA: TGCGCCAGCAGCCAAGCCGAAATCTCCTACAATGAGCAGTTCTTC. This sequence encodes CASSQAEISYNEQFF.

In this sample, this clone turned up a few times. J is TRBJ2-1 and V is TRBV4-3; no definite D call. Per the germline V gene, CDR1 is LGHNA and CDR2 is YSLEER. Trimming took off 3 bases at V and 1 base at J, with 7 bases between the two ends. This CDR3 spans 14 amino acids. CDR3 nucleotide sequence: TGCGCCAGCAGCCACGGGTCATCCTACAATGAGCAGTTCTTC. It yields the protein CASSHGSSYNEQFF.

The V gene is TRBV6-4, the J gene TRBJ1-1; 10 bases are shared with TRBD1. Germline V gene lookup returns CDR1 MRHNA and CDR2 SNTAGT. Trimming cost V 6 bases and J 5 bases; bases outside gene matches: 3. The CDR3 extends over 13 amino acids. Here the CDR3 reads CASRGQGSTEAFF. DNA for the CDR3: TGTGCCAGCAGGGGACAGGGGAGTACTGAAGCTTTCTTT.

V gene TRBV29-1 combines with J gene TRBJ1-2; 8 bases fit TRBD1. The CDR3 extends over 12 amino acids. The V gene end was trimmed by 7 bases and the J gene end by 6 bases; junction bases not matched to a gene: 7. The germline gives CDR1 SQVTM, CDR2 ANQGSEA. The CDR3 DNA reads as TGCAGCGGGACCGGACAGGGAAATGGCTACACCTTC. Its protein is CSGTGQGNGYTF.

The chain is built from TRBV12-2 and TRBJ1-2; no check of the table's D call, TRBD1, against the DNA was made. TRBV12-2 is annotated as a pseudogene. This CDR3 is built from 13 residues. The chain's CDR3 is CASRFNRGKGYTF. CDR3 in DNA: TGTGCAAGTCGCTTCAACAGGGGCAAAGGCTACACCTTC.

The gene calls are TRBV30 and TRBJ1-5; tentatively, D is TRBD1 (6 bases). The CDR3 runs 14 residues. V was shortened by 5 bases and J by 3 bases, with 14 bases between the two germline ends. Germline values: CDR1 GTSNPN, CDR2 SVGIG (reference sequence). The CDR3 loop is CAWALGGSNQPQHF. The CDR3 nucleotides are TGTGCCTGGGCCCTAGGGGGTTCCAATCAGCCCCAGCATTTT.

This clone was seen once. The chain is built from TRBV29-1 and TRBJ2-5; 8 bases agree with TRBD2. This CDR3 is built from 13 residues. CDR1 and CDR2 from the germline V gene are SQVTM and ANQGSEA. Germline trimming cut 4 bases from V and 2 bases from J; bases unmatched to any gene: 3. The CDR3 coding sequence is TGCAGCGTTGCCGGGACTAGTCAAGAGACCCAGTACTTC. Translation: CSVAGTSQETQYF.

The rearrangement joins TRBV18 to TRBJ2-1, with D perhaps matching TRBD1 (5 bases). With 0 bases removed from V and 0 bases from J, the gap between germline ends came to 6 bases. This CDR3 spans 15 amino acids. Germline V CDR1 and CDR2: KGHSH, LQKENI. CDR3 sequence reads: CASSPPQGSYNEQFF. CDR3 sequence (DNA): TGTGCCAGCTCACCACCGCAGGGCTCCTACAATGAGCAGTTCTTC.

The chain is built from TRBV7-2 and TRBJ1-2; 7 bases fit TRBD1. CDR1 SGHTA and CDR2 FQGNSA come from the germline V gene. Unmatched junction bases numbered 8, after V lost 6 bases and J lost 4 bases. This CDR3 is 14 amino acids long. CDR3: CASSFNRGAYGYTF. Here the CDR3 DNA reads TGTGCCAGCAGTTTTAACAGGGGAGCCTATGGCTACACCTTC.

V and J are TRBV30 and TRBJ1-1; D might be TRBD1 (5 bases). Germline CDR1 is GTSNPN and CDR2 is SVGIG (reference sequence). V lost 4 bases and J 5 bases, leaving 11 bases between the germline ends. CDR3 length: 12 amino acids. CDR3 sequence (DNA): TGTGCCTGGAAAGGAGAGGGGACTGAAGCTTTCTTT. It translates to CAWKGEGTEAFF. The full variable domain, its missing parts supplied by reference TRBV30 and TRBJ1-1, is SQTIHQWPATLVQPVGSPLSLECTVEGTSNPNLYWYRQAAGRGLQLLFYSVGIGQISSEVPQNLSASRPQDRQFILSSKKLLLSDSGFYLCAWKGEGTEAFFGQGTRLTVV.

The rearrangement links TRBV25-1 to TRBJ2-2; D might be TRBD2 (5 bases). V dropped 4 bases and J dropped 4 bases, with 7 bases sitting between them. Germline lookup yields CDR1 MGHDK and CDR2 SYGVNS. The CDR3 has 13 amino acids. The CDR3 reads CASSAAGTGELFF. In nucleotides, the CDR3 is TGTGCCAGCAGTGCCGCGGGCACCGGGGAGCTGTTTTTT.

The chain carries TRBV9 and TRBJ2-1, with TRBD2 identical over 9 bases. The V gene end was trimmed by 0 bases and the J gene end by 7 bases; junction bases not matched to a gene: 5. The germline V gene encodes CDR1 SGDLS and CDR2 YYNGEE. CDR3 length equals 15 residues. This CDR3 reads CASSVGGGALNEQFF. The CDR3 DNA reads as TGTGCCAGCAGCGTAGGCGGGGGGGCCTTGAATGAGCAGTTCTTC.

The rearrangement links TRBV5-8 to TRBJ1-1; D not certain. The CDR3 is 16 amino acids. Trimming left V 7 bases short and J 3 bases short, with 22 bases between. The germline V gene encodes CDR1 SGHTS and CDR2 YDEGEE. CDR3 region: CASPQGLEFTDTEAFF. The CDR3 DNA follows: TGTGCCAGCCCACAAGGGCTCGAGTTCACGGACACTGAAGCTTTCTTT.

The sample holds one count of this clone. The chain carries TRBV10-2 and TRBJ2-1, with 7 bases aligning to TRBD1. Germline CDR1 WSHSY, CDR2 SAAADI. V was clipped by 5 bases and J by 12 bases; unmatched bases: 4. The CDR3 loop spans 11 amino acids. For the CDR3, the DNA is TGCGCCAGCAGTAAGAGGGACAGGCAGTTCTTC. The encoded protein is CASSKRDRQFF.

CDR3 sequence: CSVVKTGGWTEAFF. CDR3 bases: TGCAGCGTTGTGAAAACAGGGGGGTGGACTGAAGCTTTCTTT. V is TRBV29-1 and J is TRBJ1-1, with 8 bases aligning to TRBD1. The CDR3 has 14 residues. Germline V CDR1 and CDR2: SQVTM, ANQGSEA. Trimming took 4 bases from V and 5 from J; bases not matched to a gene: 9.

The chain is built from TRBV7-3 and TRBJ1-5, with no clear D. Trimming removed 5 bases at V and 2 bases at J, with 7 bases between. Germline values: CDR1 SGHTA, CDR2 FQGTGA. This CDR3 contains 13 residues. The CDR3 protein is CASSQDRNQPQHF. DNA of the CDR3: TGTGCCAGCAGCCAGGACCGCAATCAGCCCCAGCATTTT.

For the CDR3, the DNA is TGTGCCAGCAGCTTGGTAGGAGGGGAAAAACTGTTTTTT. This gives the protein CASSLVGGEKLFF. The rearrangement links TRBV5-4 to TRBJ1-4; D gene unclear. The ends were cut back, 0 bases at V and 8 bases at J, with 8 bases in the middle. The CDR3 sequence is 13 residues long. The germline V gene encodes CDR1 SGHNT and CDR2 YYREEE (reference sequence).

This chain connects TRBV15 to TRBJ2-1, with D maybe TRBD2 (7 bases). The CDR3 sequence is 14 residues long. V was pared by 2 bases and J by 9 bases, with 14 bases between. CDR1 LNHNV and CDR2 YYDKDF come from the germline V gene (reference sequence). CDR3 region: CATSRLGGGSEQFF. DNA for the CDR3: TGTGCCACCAGCAGATTGGGGGGGGGCAGTGAGCAGTTCTTC.

The CDR3 nucleotides read TGTGCCAGCCAAAGGACCGCGGTCTATGGCTACACCTTC. Protein: CASQRTAVYGYTF. V usage is TRBV28 and J usage is TRBJ1-2, with D unclear. The V end was cut by 8 bases, the J end by 4 bases, with 14 bases between. The CDR3 is 13 amino acids. Germline assignment: CDR1 MDHEN and CDR2 SYDVKM.

J is TRBJ1-3 and V is TRBV9, with 9 positions matching TRBD1. The V and J ends lost 4 bases and 6 bases, in that order; junction bases with no gene match: 17. Germline V gene data show CDR1 as SGDLS and CDR2 as YYNGEE. The CDR3 is 18 amino acids. Here the CDR3 DNA reads TGTGCCAGCAGCACTACCGGGACAGGGTTCTGGGGGGAAAACACCATATATTTT. Translating gives CASSTTGTGFWGENTIYF. Drawing the rest from reference TRBV9 and TRBJ1-3, the complete variable domain is DSGVTQTPKHLITATGQRVTLRCSPRSGDLSVYWYQQSLDQGLQFLIQYYNGEERAKGNILERFSAQQFPDLHSELNLSSLELGDSALYFCASSTTGTGFWGENTIYFGEGSWLTVV.

This chain uses TRBV2 with TRBJ2-7; 7 bases map to TRBD2. There are 14 residues in the CDR3. Germline CDR1 SNHLY, CDR2 FYNNEI. V was pared by 4 bases and J by 0 bases, with 3 bases of the junction left unmatched. CDR3 DNA: TGTGCCAGCAGTGGTGCTAGCGGCTCCTACGAGCAGTACGTC. It encodes CASSGASGSYEQYV.

The J gene is TRBJ1-2, the V gene TRBV3-1 (or the pseudogene TRBV3-2); the D is unclear. Deletions cut 5 bases from V and 2 bases from J, with 12 bases between. CDR1 is LGHDT, CDR2 YNNKEL, per germline (reference sequence). The CDR3 is made up of 14 amino acids. The CDR3 loop is CASSWSNGNYGYTF. The CDR3 bases are TGTGCCAGCAGCTGGTCAAACGGGAACTATGGCTACACCTTC.